This T cell receptor beta chain was retrieved from a study of blood T cell repertoires in COVID-19. About the study: The samples span acute and convalescent COVID-19 from the United States, Italy and Spain. T cells, B-cell-depleted T cells, or PBMCs provided the cDNA or gDNA that served as material.

TCRdb keeps only in-frame clones here, not all; method: immunoSEQ multiplex PCR. This repertoire shows 410,000 or so clones, around nine tenths found once; its top ten account for about 1.4%. Germline CDR1 SGHTA, CDR2 FQGNSA. This CDR3 contains 11 residues. In its sample, this clone was seen a few times. Relative to the germline gene, one junction end is altered; a read error may explain this. The clonotype comes from a woman between 40 and 50 years old with COVID-19, enrolled during active disease. V gene TRBV7-2 combines with J gene TRBJ1-2, with no clear D. Input material: peripheral blood. CDR3 loop: CASSSGLSDAF. The CDR3, as DNA: TGTGCCAGCAGCTCTGGACTTTCGGACGCCTTC. Full variable domain (rest looked up from reference TRBV7-2 and TRBJ1-2): GAGVSQSPSNKVTEKGKDVELRCDPISGHTALYWYRQSLGQGLEFLIYFQGNSAPDKSGLPSDRFSAERTGGSVSTLTIQRTQQEDSAVYLCASSSGLSDAFGSGTRLTVV.